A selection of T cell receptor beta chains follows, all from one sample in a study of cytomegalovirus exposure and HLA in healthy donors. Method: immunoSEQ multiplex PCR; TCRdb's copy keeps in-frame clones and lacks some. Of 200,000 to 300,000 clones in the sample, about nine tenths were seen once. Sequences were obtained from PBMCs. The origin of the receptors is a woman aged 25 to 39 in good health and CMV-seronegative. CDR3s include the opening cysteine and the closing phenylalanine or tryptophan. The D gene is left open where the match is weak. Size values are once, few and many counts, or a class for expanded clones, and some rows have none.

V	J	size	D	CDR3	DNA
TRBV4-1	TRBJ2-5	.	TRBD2	CASSQDRGLAGLGETQYF	TGCGCCAGCAGCCAAGATCGAGGACTAGCGGGACTTGGAGAGACCCAGTACTTC
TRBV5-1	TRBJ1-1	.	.	CASSLMGMNTEAFF	TGCGCCAGCAGCTTGATGGGCATGAACACTGAAGCTTTCTTT
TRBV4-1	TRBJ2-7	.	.	CASSQEQGISYEQYF	TGCGCCAGCAGCCAAGAACAGGGTATATCCTACGAGCAGTACTTC
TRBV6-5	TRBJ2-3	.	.	CASSYPDREGDYTQYF	TGTGCCAGCAGTTACCCGGACAGGGAGGGAGATTATACGCAGTATTTT
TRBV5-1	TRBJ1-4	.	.	CASSLALGLTNEKLFF	TGCGCCAGCAGCTTGGCCCTCGGGTTAACTAATGAAAAACTGTTTTTT
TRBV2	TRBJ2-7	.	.	CASSVASEVEQYF	TGTGCCAGCAGTGTGGCTTCGGAGGTGGAGCAGTACTTC
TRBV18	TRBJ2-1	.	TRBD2	CASSRTSGRYNEQFF	TGTGCCAGCTCACGGACTAGCGGGAGATACAATGAGCAGTTCTTC
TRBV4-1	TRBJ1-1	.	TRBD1	CASSREDRGTTEAFF	TGCGCCAGCAGCCGAGAGGACAGGGGGACTACTGAAGCTTTCTTT
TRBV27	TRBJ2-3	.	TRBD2	CASSPRTSGSTDTQYF	TGTGCCAGCAGTCCTCGGACTAGCGGGAGCACAGATACGCAGTATTTT
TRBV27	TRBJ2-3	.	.	CASSLIAASTDTQYF	TGTGCCAGCAGTTTAATAGCGGCCAGCACAGATACGCAGTATTTT
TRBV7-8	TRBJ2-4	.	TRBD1	CASRPRGGTGTLAKNIQYF	TGTGCCAGCAGACCCCGGGGAGGGACAGGGACCTTAGCCAAAAACATTCAGTACTTC
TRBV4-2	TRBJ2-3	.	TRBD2	CASSQTTSGRIADTQYF	TGTGCCAGCAGCCAGACAACTAGCGGGAGAATCGCAGATACGCAGTATTTT
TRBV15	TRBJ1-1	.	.	CATSREGGTEAFF	TGTGCCACCAGCAGAGAGGGAGGGACTGAAGCTTTCTTT
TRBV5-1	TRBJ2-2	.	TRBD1	CASSLAAGGTGELFF	TGCGCCAGCAGCTTGGCGGCAGGGGGAACCGGGGAGCTGTTTTTT
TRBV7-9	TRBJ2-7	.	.	CASKGSSYEQYF	TGTGCCAGCAAGGGGTCCTCCTACGAGCAGTACTTC
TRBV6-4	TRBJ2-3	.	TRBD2	CASSYGLAGTDTQYF	TGTGCCAGCAGTTATGGACTAGCGGGAACAGATACGCAGTATTTT
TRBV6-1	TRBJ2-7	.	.	CASSEGRGSYEQYF	TGTGCCAGCAGTGAAGGACGGGGCTCCTACGAGCAGTACTTC
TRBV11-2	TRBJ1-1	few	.	CASSLDYRAYTEAFF	TGTGCCAGCAGCTTAGACTACAGGGCTTACACTGAAGCTTTCTTT
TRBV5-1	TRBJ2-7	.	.	CASSLDVRAYEQYF	TGCGCCAGCAGCCTGGACGTTAGGGCGTACGAGCAGTACTTC
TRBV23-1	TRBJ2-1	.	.	CASSRGGDNNEQFF	TGCGCCAGCAGTCGTGGTGGAGACAACAATGAGCAGTTCTTC
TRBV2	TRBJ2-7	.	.	CASSETGGISYEQYF	TGTGCCAGCAGTGAGACCGGAGGCATCTCCTACGAGCAGTACTTC
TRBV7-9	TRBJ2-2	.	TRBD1	CASTTGDTGELFF	TGTGCCAGCACGACAGGGGACACCGGGGAGCTGTTTTTT
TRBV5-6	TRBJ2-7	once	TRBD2	CASSPSPGLAVEQYF	TGTGCCAGCAGCCCTTCACCGGGACTAGCGGTAGAGCAGTACTTC
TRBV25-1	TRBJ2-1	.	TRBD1	CASSRRGGSYNEQFF	TGTGCCAGCAGCCGAAGAGGGGGCAGTTACAATGAGCAGTTCTTC
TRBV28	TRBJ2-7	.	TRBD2	CASSSGGLAAYEQYF	TGTGCCAGCAGTTCTGGGGGACTAGCGGCCTACGAGCAGTACTTC
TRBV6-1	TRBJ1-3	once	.	CASSDRYSGNTIYF	TGTGCCAGCAGTGATCGCTACTCTGGAAACACCATATATTTT
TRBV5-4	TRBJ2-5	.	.	CASSLVAGGQETQYF	TGTGCCAGCAGCTTGGTTGCAGGGGGGCAAGAGACCCAGTACTTC
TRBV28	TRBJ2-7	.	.	CASSAGSYEQYF	TGTGCCAGCAGCGCAGGGTCCTACGAGCAGTACTTC
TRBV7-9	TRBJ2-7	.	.	CASSTSARGVLHEQYF	TGTGCCAGCAGCACCAGCGCCAGGGGGGTACTGCACGAGCAGTACTTC
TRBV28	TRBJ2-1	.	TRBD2	CASSLLGGRALDEQFF	TGTGCCAGCAGTTTACTCGGCGGGAGGGCCTTGGATGAGCAGTTCTTC
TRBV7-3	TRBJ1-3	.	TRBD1	CASSATGQAGNTIYF	TGTGCCAGCAGCGCGACCGGACAGGCTGGAAACACCATATATTTT
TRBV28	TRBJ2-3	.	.	CASSLPGLGGTVGSHTQYF	TGTGCCAGCAGTTTACCGGGCTTAGGTGGGACGGTCGGATCACATACGCAGTATTTT
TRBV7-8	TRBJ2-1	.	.	CASSFSRSRVNEQFF	TGTGCCAGCAGCTTTTCGAGATCGAGGGTCAATGAGCAGTTCTTC
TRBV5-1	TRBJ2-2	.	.	CASSLKDPNTGELFF	TGCGCCAGCAGCTTGAAGGACCCGAACACCGGGGAGCTGTTTTTT
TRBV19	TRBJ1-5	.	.	CASSPWYHEDSTYQPQHF	TGTGCCAGTAGTCCCTGGTACCACGAGGACAGCACTTATCAGCCCCAGCATTTT
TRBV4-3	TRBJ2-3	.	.	CASSPEYSTDTQYF	TGCGCCAGCAGCCCCGAGTATAGCACAGATACGCAGTATTTT
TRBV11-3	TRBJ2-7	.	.	CASSLGSWEQVRLNYEQYF	TGTGCCAGCAGCTTAGGAAGTTGGGAACAGGTCCGACTTAACTACGAGCAGTACTTC
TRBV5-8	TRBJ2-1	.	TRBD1	CASSLGTGVDEQFF	TGTGCCAGCAGCTTGGGGACAGGGGTAGATGAGCAGTTCTTC
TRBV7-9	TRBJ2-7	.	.	CASSPLPPGQPYEQYF	TGTGCCAGCAGCCCACTCCCCCCCGGACAGCCCTACGAGCAGTACTTC
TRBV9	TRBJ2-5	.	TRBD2	CASSVGLADQETQYF	TGTGCCAGCAGCGTTGGACTAGCGGACCAAGAGACCCAGTACTTC
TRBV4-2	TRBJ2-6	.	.	CASSQVQLSGANVLTF	TGTGCCAGCAGCCAAGTCCAGCTGAGTGGGGCCAACGTCCTGACTTTC
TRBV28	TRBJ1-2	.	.	CASSFEAYGYTF	TGTGCCAGCAGTTTTGAAGCATATGGCTACACCTTC
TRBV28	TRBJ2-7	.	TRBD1	CASSPSDRDPPYEQYF	TGTGCCAGCAGTCCCTCAGACAGGGACCCTCCCTACGAGCAGTACTTC
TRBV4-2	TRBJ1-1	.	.	CASSQDRTAQRTEAFF	TGTGCCAGCAGCCAAGATCGAACAGCTCAGAGGACTGAAGCTTTCTTT
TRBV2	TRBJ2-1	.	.	CASTRPDGYNEQFF	TGTGCCAGCACCCGACCAGACGGTTACAATGAGCAGTTCTTC